This TCR beta chain was captured by sequencing in a study of OX40 agonist ivuxolimab in advanced cancers. The data were produced by immunoSEQ multiplex PCR, yet TCRdb's version contains in-frame clones alone and is incomplete. The sample shows 20,000 to 30,000 clones, less than 90% of them seen only once. Patients had blood sampled at baseline and again on cycle 4 day 1 and cycle 7 day 1. V lost 0 bases to trimming and J lost 7 bases, with 16 bases between them. The germline gives CDR1 MGHRA, CDR2 YSYEKL. This CDR3 has 16 residues. Sample: CD4+ or CD8+ T cells sorted from blood, taken in a trial of the OX40 agonist ivuxolimab. The chain joins TRBV4-1 to TRBJ2-1; unclear D gene. This TCR was recovered from an adult with an advanced solid tumor such as melanoma, head and neck, liver or kidney cancer. The CDR3 reads CASSQDRVGSMNEQFF. In nucleotides, the CDR3 is TGCGCCAGCAGCCAAGATAGAGTAGGTTCGATGAATGAGCAGTTCTTC.